Each of the 14 T cell receptor beta chains below was sequenced from the same sample in a study of tumor-infiltrating lymphocytes in primary liver carcinoma. cDNA specific to TCR beta was made from 450 to 500 ng of total RNA, with a constant-region primer employed for priming. Amplification in three nested multiplex PCR rounds with slightly modified ARM-PCR gave rise to TCR beta libraries. Running 10 cycles apiece, the first two PCR rounds relied on TRBV1-TRBV30 forward primers together with a C-beta reverse primer. From the multiplex PCR reads, TCRdb called clonotypes with MiXCR, one entry per CDR3 protein. This sample has approximately 47,000 distinct CDR3 sequences; 70% to 75% occur once, and the top ten carry over 25%. Co-extracted RNA and DNA came from approximately 20-30 mg of unsorted bulk tissue. Sequencing input: liver tumor tissue from sampling region 3. Subset given: tumor region T3, left-lateral pole. These receptors were taken from a man between 40 and 49 years old with primary liver carcinoma and hepatitis B virus infection.

Comment on this clonotype: Given a much more abundant clone one base away, this may be a read error. V is TRBV28 and J is TRBJ2-1; D possibly matches TRBD1 or TRBD2 (5 bases each). CDR3 length equals 14 residues. Germline lookup yields CDR1 MDHEN and CDR2 SYDVKM. The CDR3 bases are TGTGTCAGCAGTTTACCCGGGACGTACAATGAGCAGTTCTTC. Its protein product is CVSSLPGTYNEQFF.

In regard to this clonotype: One end of the junction varies from germline; a read error may be responsible. The rearrangement links TRBV5-4 to TRBJ2-5, with D possibly TRBD1 on 6 matching bases. This CDR3 has 15 residues. The germline V gene has CDR1 SGHNT and CDR2 YYREEE (reference sequence). This chain's CDR3 is CASSSMTGVGEIQYF. In nucleotides, the CDR3 is TGTGCCAGCAGCAGCATGACAGGAGTTGGCGAGATCCAGTACTTC.

On this clonotype: A much larger clone sits a single nucleotide away, making a read error possible. The conserved phenylalanine or tryptophan is not found at the CDR3 terminus, so this likely reflects a read error. The rearrangement uses TRBV5-1 and TRBJ2-7, with 11 bases that match TRBD1. The CDR3 consists of 15 residues. Trimming cost V 0 bases and J 4 bases; bases outside gene matches: 3. Germline V gene lookup returns CDR1 SGHRS and CDR2 YFSETQ. This CDR3 reads CASSLVGTGGYEQYS. CDR3 sequence (DNA): TGCGCCAGCAGCTTGGTCGGGACAGGGGGTTACGAGCAGTACTCC.

Details on this clonotype: One junction end does not reproduce the germline sequence, and a read error may be involved. V gene TRBV29-1 combines with J gene TRBJ2-1, with TRBD2 matching 9 bases. The germline V gene has CDR1 SQVTM and CDR2 ANQGSEA. CDR3 length: 13 amino acids. The CDR3 DNA is TGCAGCCTTGAAGGGACTAGCTACAATGAACAGTTCTTC. As protein: CSLEGTSYNEQFF.

This clonotype was picked up one time. Since the CDR3 does not end with the conserved phenylalanine or tryptophan, this likely comes from a read error. The chain joins TRBV6-6 to TRBJ1-6, with D unresolved. This CDR3 contains 13 residues. Germline CDR1 MNHNY, CDR2 SVGAGI (reference sequence). For the CDR3, the DNA is TGTACCGGTCGGAGCCCCTATAATTCACTCCTCCACTTA. Translating it yields CTGRSPYNSLLHL.

For this clonotype: Germline and junction disagree at one end, which may indicate a read error. The V and J genes are TRBV5-4 and TRBJ2-1; 10 bases align to TRBD2. This CDR3 region has 16 residues. Germline V gene data show CDR1 as SGHNT and CDR2 as YYREEE (reference sequence). CDR3 DNA: TGTGCCAGCACCTTGGCCGGGGCTAGCGGGAGAGATGAGCAGTTCTTC. Protein sequence: CASTLAGASGRDEQFF.

This clonotype was observed many times. The chain employs TRBV6-6 and TRBJ2-2; 13 positions agree with TRBD2. The CDR3 extends over 16 amino acids. J gave up 3 bases and V 2 bases, and 0 bases lay outside the gene matches. Germline-derived CDR1 and CDR2 are MNHNY and SVGAGI (reference sequence). CDR3 DNA sequence: TGTGCCAGCAGTTACGGACTAGCGGGAGACACCGGGGAGCTGTTTTTT. Its protein is CASSYGLAGDTGELFF.

This chain connects TRBV6-5 to TRBJ2-4, with TRBD2 as a possible D gene (6 bases). V was shortened by 9 bases and J by 0 bases, with 18 bases between the two germline ends. This CDR3 has 16 amino acids. Germline V CDR1 and CDR2: MNHEY, SVGAGI. In DNA form, the CDR3 reads TGTGCCAGGAGAGCACTGGCGGGGTTAGCCAAAAACATTCAGTACTTC. Translation: CARRALAGLAKNIQYF.

In its sample, this clonotype was seen once. The junction differs from germline at one of its ends, possibly a read error. V and J are TRBV12-3 or TRBV12-4 and TRBJ2-4; no clear D. This CDR3 contains 14 residues. CDR3 amino acids: CASTRAQVKHIQYF. The DNA for the CDR3 is TGTGCCAGCACCCGGGCCCAAGTCAAACACATTCAGTACTTC.

About this clonotype: An end of the junction does not agree with germline; a read error may underlie this. The chain couples TRBV6-5 to TRBJ2-1; perhaps TRBD1 as D (6 bases). The germline V gene encodes CDR1 MNHEY and CDR2 SVGAGI. The CDR3 runs 14 residues. Written as DNA, the CDR3 is TGTGCCGGCAGGATATACAGGGTCGACAATGAGCAGTTCTTC. Its protein is CAGRIYRVDNEQFF.

Points on this clonotype: At one end, the junction sequence differs from germline, possibly due to a read error. The genes are TRBV19 and TRBJ2-3, with 7 bases matching TRBD2. The length of the CDR3 is 15 residues. The germline V gene encodes CDR1 LNHDA and CDR2 SQIVND (reference sequence). The CDR3: CASSILAVYTETQYF. CDR3 coding DNA: TGTGCCAGTAGTATTCTAGCGGTGTACACAGAAACGCAGTATTTT. Complete variable domain (other parts from reference TRBV19 and TRBJ2-3): DGGITQSPKYLFRKEGQNVTLSCEQNLNHDAMYWYRQDPGQGLRLIYYSQIVNDFQKGDIAEGYSVSREKKESFPLTVTSAQKNPTAFYLCASSILAVYTETQYFGPGTRLTVL.

This clonotype is judged medium-sized. The rearrangement links TRBV29-1 to TRBJ1-1, with TRBD1 matching 7 bases. Trimming cost V 2 bases and J 4 bases; bases outside gene matches: 4. There are 13 residues in the CDR3. Germline assignment: CDR1 SQVTM and CDR2 ANQGSEA. The CDR3 DNA is TGCAGCGTTGAAATTACAGGGGTCACTGAAGCTTTCTTT. Its translation: CSVEITGVTEAFF.

This clonotype has more than one count but fewer than ten. A read error may produce the germline difference seen at one junction end. The chain combines TRBV11-2 with TRBJ1-3; D is possibly TRBD1 (5 bases). Germline values: CDR1 SGHAT, CDR2 FQNNGV. This CDR3 has 13 residues. CDR3 DNA sequence: TGTGCCTCAACCCAGGGAGCCGGAAACACGATATATTTT. Its translation is CASTQGAGNTIYF.

The chain has TRBV6-6 and TRBJ2-1; 8 positions match TRBD2. Germline V CDR1 and CDR2: MNHNY, SVGAGI (reference sequence). V was clipped by 4 bases and J by 7 bases; unmatched bases: 9. CDR3 length: 15 amino acids. The CDR3 sequence: CASSSATSEHNEQFF. Written as DNA, the CDR3 is TGTGCCAGCAGTTCTGCGACTAGCGAACATAATGAGCAGTTCTTC.